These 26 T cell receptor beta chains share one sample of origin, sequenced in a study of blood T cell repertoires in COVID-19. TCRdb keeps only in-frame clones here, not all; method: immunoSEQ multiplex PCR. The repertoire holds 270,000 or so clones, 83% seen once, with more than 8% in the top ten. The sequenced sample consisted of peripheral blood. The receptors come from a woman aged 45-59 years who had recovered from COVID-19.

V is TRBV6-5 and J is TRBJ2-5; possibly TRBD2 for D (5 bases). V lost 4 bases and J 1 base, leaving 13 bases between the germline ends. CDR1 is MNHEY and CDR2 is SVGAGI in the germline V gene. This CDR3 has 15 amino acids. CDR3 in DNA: TGTGCCAGCAGTTCAGCGTGGAGGAGCCAAGAGACCCAGTACTTC. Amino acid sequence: CASSSAWRSQETQYF.

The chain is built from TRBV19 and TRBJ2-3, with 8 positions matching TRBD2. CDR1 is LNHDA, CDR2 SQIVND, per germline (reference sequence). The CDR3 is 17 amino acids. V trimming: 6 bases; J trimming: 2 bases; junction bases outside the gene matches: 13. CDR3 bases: TGTGCCAGTAGCCTCCCATTAATAGCGGGGACCACAGATACGCAGTATTTT. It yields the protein CASSLPLIAGTTDTQYF.

The CDR3 DNA reads as TGCGCCAGCAGCCCGGACAGTGGCGAGCAGTACTTC. Amino acids: CASSPDSGEQYF. The rearrangement uses TRBV5-1 and TRBJ2-7; the D gene is possibly TRBD1 (6 bases). V lost 4 bases and J lost 6, with 11 bases in between. Germline V gene data show CDR1 as SGHRS and CDR2 as YFSETQ. This CDR3 has 12 residues. The whole variable domain, filled in from reference TRBV5-1 and TRBJ2-7, reads KAGVTQTPRYLIKTRGQQVTLSCSPISGHRSVSWYQQTPGQGLQFLFEYFSETQRNKGNFPGRFSGRQFSNSRSEMNVSTLELGDSALYLCASSPDSGEQYFGPGTRLTVT.

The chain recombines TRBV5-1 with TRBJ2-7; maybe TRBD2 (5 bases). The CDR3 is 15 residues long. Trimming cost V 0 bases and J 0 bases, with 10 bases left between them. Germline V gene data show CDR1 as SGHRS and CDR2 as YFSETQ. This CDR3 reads CASSLGGSSSYEQYF. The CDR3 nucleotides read TGCGCCAGCAGCTTGGGAGGGTCCAGCTCCTACGAGCAGTACTTC. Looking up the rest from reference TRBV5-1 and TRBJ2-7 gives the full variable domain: KAGVTQTPRYLIKTRGQQVTLSCSPISGHRSVSWYQQTPGQGLQFLFEYFSETQRNKGNFPGRFSGRQFSNSRSEMNVSTLELGDSALYLCASSLGGSSSYEQYFGPGTRLTVT.

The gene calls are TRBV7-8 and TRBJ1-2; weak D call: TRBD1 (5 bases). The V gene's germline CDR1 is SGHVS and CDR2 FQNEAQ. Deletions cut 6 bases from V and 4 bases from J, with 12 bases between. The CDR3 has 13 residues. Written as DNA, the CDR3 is TGTGCCAGCAGGCCAGGGTCGGGCTATGGCTACACCTTC. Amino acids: CASRPGSGYGYTF.

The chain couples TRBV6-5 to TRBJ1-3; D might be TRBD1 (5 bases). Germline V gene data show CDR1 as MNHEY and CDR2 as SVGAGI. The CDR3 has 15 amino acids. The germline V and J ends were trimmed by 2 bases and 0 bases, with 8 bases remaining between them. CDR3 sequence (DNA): TGTGCCAGCAGTTACCAGGGTGCCTCTGGAAACACCATATATTTT. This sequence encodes CASSYQGASGNTIYF.

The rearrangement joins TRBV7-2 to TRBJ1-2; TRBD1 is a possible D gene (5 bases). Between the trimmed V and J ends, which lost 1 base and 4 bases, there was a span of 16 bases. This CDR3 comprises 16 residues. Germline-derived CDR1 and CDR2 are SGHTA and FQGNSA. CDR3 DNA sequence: TGTGCCAGCAGCTTAGTGGGTCCAGGGTCTGGCTATGGCTACACCTTC. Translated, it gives CASSLVGPGSGYGYTF.

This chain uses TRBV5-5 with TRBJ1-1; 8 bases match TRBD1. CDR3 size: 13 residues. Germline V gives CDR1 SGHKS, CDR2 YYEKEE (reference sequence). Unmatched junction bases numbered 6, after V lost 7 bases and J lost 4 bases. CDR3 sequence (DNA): TGTGCCAGCGCATTTCAGGGGGCCACTGAAGCTTTCTTT. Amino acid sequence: CASAFQGATEAFF.

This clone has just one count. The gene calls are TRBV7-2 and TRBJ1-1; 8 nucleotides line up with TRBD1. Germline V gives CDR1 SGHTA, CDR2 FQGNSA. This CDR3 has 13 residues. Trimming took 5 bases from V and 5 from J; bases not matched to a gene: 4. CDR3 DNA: TGTGCCAGCAGCCAGGACAGGGAGACTGAAGCTTTCTTT. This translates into CASSQDRETEAFF.

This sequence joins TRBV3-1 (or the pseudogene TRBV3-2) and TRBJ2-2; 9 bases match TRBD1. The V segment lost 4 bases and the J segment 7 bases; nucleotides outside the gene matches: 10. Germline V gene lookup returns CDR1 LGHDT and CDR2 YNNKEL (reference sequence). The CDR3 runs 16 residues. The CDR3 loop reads CASSPGLTGGIGELFF. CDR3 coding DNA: TGTGCCAGCAGCCCAGGGTTGACAGGGGGTATCGGGGAGCTGTTTTTT.

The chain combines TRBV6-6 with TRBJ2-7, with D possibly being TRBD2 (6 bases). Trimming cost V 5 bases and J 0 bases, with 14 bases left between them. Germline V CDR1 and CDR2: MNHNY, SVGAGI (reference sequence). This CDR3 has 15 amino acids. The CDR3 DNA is TGTGCCAGCAGTCCGGGACTCCAGAGCTCCTACGAGCAGTACTTC. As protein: CASSPGLQSSYEQYF.

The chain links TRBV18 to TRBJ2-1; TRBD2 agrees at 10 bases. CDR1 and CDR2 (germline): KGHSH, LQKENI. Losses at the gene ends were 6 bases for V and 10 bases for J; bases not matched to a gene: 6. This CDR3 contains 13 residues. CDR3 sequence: CASSNQREGEQFF. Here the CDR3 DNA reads TGTGCCAGCTCGAACCAGCGGGAGGGCGAGCAGTTCTTC.

This chain's CDR3 is CASSYPQGNYGYTF. CDR3 in DNA: TGTGCCAGCAGTTACCCACAGGGTAACTATGGCTACACCTTC. V is TRBV6-2 or TRBV6-3 and J is TRBJ1-2; D is possibly TRBD1 (6 bases). Trimming left V 2 bases short and J 1 base short, with 8 bases between. There are 14 residues in the CDR3. Germline CDR1 is MNHEY and CDR2 is SVGEGT.

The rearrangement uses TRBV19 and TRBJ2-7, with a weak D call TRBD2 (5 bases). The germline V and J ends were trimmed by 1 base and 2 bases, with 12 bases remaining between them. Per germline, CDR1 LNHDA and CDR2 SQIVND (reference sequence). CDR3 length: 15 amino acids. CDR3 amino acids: CASSIGHLATYEQYF. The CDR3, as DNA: TGTGCCAGTAGTATAGGACACCTAGCCACCTACGAGCAGTACTTC.

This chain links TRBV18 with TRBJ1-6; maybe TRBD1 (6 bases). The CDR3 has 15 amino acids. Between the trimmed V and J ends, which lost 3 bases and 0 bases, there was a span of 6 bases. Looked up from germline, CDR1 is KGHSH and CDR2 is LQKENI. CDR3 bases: TGTGCCAGCTCACCGGACAGCTCCTATAATTCACCCCTCCACTTT. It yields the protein CASSPDSSYNSPLHF.

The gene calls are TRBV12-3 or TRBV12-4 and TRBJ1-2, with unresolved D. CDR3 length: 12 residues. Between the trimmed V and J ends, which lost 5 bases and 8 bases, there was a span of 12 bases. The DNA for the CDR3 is TGTGCCAGCAGTGGAGAGAAAGAGGGCTACACCTTC. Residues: CASSGEKEGYTF.

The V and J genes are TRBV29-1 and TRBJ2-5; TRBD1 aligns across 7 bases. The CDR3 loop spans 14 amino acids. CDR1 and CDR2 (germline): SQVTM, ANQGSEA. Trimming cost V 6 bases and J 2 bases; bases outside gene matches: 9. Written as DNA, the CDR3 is TGCAGCGTGCCGGGACAGCCGAAACAAGAGACCCAGTACTTC. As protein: CSVPGQPKQETQYF.

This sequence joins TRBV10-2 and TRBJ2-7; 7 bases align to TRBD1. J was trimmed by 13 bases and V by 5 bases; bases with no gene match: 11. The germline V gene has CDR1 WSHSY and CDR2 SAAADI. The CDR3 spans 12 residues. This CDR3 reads CASSIQGSRYYF. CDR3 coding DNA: TGCGCCAGCAGTATACAGGGGTCGAGATATTACTTC.

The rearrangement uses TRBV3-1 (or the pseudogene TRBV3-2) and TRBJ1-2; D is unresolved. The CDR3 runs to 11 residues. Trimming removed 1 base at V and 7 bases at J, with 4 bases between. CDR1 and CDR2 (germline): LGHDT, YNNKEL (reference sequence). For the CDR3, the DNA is TGTGCCAGCAGCCAAGCCTCTGGCTACACCTTC. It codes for CASSQASGYTF.

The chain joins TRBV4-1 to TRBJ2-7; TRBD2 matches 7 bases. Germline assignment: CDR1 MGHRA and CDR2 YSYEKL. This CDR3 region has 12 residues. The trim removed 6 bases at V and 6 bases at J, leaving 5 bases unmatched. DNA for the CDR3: TGCGCCAGCAGATGGACTAGGACCGAGCAGTACTTC. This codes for CASRWTRTEQYF.

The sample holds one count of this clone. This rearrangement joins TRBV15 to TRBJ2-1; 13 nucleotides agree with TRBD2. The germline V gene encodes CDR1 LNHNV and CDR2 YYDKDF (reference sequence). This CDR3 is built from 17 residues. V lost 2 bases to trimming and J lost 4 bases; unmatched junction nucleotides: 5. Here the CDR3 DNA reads TGTGCCACCAGCAGATCGGGGACTAGCGGGATTTACAATGAGCAGTTCTTC. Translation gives CATSRSGTSGIYNEQFF.

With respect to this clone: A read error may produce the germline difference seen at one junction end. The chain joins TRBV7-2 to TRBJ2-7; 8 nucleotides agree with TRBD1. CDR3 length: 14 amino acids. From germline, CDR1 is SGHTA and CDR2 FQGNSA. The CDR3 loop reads CASSLGQGRFGWSF. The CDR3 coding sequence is TGTGCCAGCAGCCTTGGACAGGGTCGTTTCGGCTGGTCTTTC.

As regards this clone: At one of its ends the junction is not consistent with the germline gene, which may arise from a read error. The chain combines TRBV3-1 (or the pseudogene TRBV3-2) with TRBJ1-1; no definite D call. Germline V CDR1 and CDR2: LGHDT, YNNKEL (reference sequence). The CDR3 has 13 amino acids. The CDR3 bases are TGTGCCAGCAGCCAAGATCAGAACAGTGAAGCTTTCTTT. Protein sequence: CASSQDQNSEAFF.

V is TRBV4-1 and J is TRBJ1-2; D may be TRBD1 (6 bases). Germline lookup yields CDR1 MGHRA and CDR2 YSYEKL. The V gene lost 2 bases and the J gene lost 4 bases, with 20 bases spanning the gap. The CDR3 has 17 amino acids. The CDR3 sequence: CASSQTPQGLNLYGYTF. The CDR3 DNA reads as TGCGCCAGCAGCCAAACTCCACAGGGCCTCAACCTCTATGGCTACACCTTC.

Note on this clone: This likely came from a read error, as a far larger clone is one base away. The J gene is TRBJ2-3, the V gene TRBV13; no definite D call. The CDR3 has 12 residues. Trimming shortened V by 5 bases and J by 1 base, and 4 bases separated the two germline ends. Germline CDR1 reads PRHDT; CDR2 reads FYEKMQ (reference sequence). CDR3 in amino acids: CASSPGTDTQYF. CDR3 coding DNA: TGTGCCAGCAGCCCCGGCACAGATACGCAGTATTTT.

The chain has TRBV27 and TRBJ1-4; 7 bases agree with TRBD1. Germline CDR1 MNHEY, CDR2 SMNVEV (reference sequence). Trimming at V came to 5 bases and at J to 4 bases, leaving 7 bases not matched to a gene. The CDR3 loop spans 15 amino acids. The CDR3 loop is CASSQGGFGNEKLFF. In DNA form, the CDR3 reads TGTGCCAGCAGTCAAGGGGGCTTTGGTAATGAAAAACTGTTTTTT.